This T cell receptor beta chain was identified in a study of blood T cell repertoires in COVID-19. Study-level background: Both acute and convalescent COVID-19 samples were obtained from the United States, Italy and Spain. PBMCs, B-cell-depleted T cells, or T cells provided the cDNA or gDNA that made up the material.

CDR3 length: 14 residues. Looked up from germline, CDR1 is LGHDT and CDR2 is YNNKEL (reference sequence). Between the trimmed V and J ends, which lost 4 bases and 5 bases, there was a span of 9 bases. Sequencing used immunoSEQ multiplex PCR; TCRdb keeps in-frame clones, though not all of them. The table shows roughly 150,000 clones, with over 75% occurring only once. The rearrangement uses TRBV3-1 (or the pseudogene TRBV3-2) and TRBJ1-6, with a possible D match to TRBD1 (6 bases). Sequenced: peripheral blood. This clonotype was sampled from a man between 45 and 60 years old with acute or convalescent COVID-19. CDR3 loop: CASSPGTHNSPLHF. In DNA, the CDR3 is TGTGCCAGCAGCCCTGGGACACATAATTCACCCCTCCACTTT.